These 21 T cell receptor beta chains came from one sample sequenced in a study of T-cell reconstitution after alpha-beta-depleted transplantation in children. This sample's TCRbeta library carried unique molecular identifier barcodes. One entry per CDR3 protein, called by TCRdb with MiXCR from the PCR reads. The table lists roughly 180,000 distinct CDR3 sequences, approximately 10% of them singletons. Sequencing used PBMCs, obtained before TCRalphabeta/CD19-depleted stem cell transplant. Source of these receptors: a boy between 2 and 15 years old with acute myeloid leukemia, due to receive a stem cell transplant.

In its sample, this clonotype was seen many times. The chain recombines TRBV12-3 or TRBV12-4 with TRBJ2-3; D call uncertain. This CDR3 contains 14 residues. Trimming cost V 2 bases and J 2 bases, with 8 bases left between them. The CDR3 here is CASSLTDDTDTQYF. In DNA, the CDR3 is TGTGCCAGCAGTTTAACAGATGACACAGATACGCAGTATTTT.

This clonotype was counted at least ten times. The genes are TRBV5-1 and TRBJ2-3; D is unclear. CDR1 is SGHRS and CDR2 is YFSETQ in the germline V gene. V lost 0 bases to trimming and J lost 1 base, with 9 bases between them. The CDR3 runs 15 residues. Here the CDR3 reads CASSLAFGGTDTQYF. For the CDR3, the DNA is TGCGCCAGCAGCTTGGCCTTTGGGGGCACAGATACGCAGTATTTT.

In its sample, this clonotype was seen many times. The chain recombines TRBV20-1 with TRBJ2-7; D possibly uses TRBD1 or TRBD2 (6 bases each). The CDR3 runs 12 residues. V lost 4 bases, J lost 5 bases, and 12 bases lay in between. Germline-derived CDR1 and CDR2 are DFQATT and SNEGSKA (reference sequence). Here the CDR3 reads CSAIPGGHEQYF. The CDR3, as DNA: TGCAGTGCTATACCCGGGGGCCACGAGCAGTACTTC.

Many counts were recorded for this clonotype. The J gene is TRBJ2-5, the V gene TRBV5-1; maybe TRBD1 (6 bases). Germline assignment: CDR1 SGHRS and CDR2 YFSETQ. The CDR3 is made up of 15 amino acids. V lost 5 bases and J 2 bases, leaving 16 bases between the germline ends. For the CDR3, the DNA is TGCGCCAGCAGAGGACGGGCAGGGGAGCAAGAGACCCAGTACTTC. It is translated as CASRGRAGEQETQYF.

Turning to this clonotype: This could be a read error, since a much larger clone is one nucleotide away. The rearrangement joins TRBV20-1 to TRBJ2-1; TRBD2 is a possible D gene (5 bases). The CDR3 has 14 residues. CDR1 is DFQATT and CDR2 is SNEGSKA in the germline V gene (reference sequence). As DNA, the CDR3 is TGCGGTGCCGCGCGAGGGTTTCTCTACAATGAGCAGTTCTTC. This encodes CGAARGFLYNEQFF.

This clonotype was seen many times. The chain combines TRBV7-8 with TRBJ2-7; D ambiguous. CDR3 length: 13 amino acids. In germline, CDR1 is SGHVS, CDR2 FQNEAQ. V shed 1 base and J shed 2 bases, with 6 bases lying between them. CDR3 DNA sequence: TGTGCCAGCAGCTTAGAACGGACCTACGAGCAGTACGTC. Its translation: CASSLERTYEQYV.

This clonotype has at least ten counts. The V gene is TRBV5-1, the J gene TRBJ1-5, with D perhaps TRBD1 (5 bases). Germline values: CDR1 SGHRS, CDR2 YFSETQ. Trimming took off 4 bases at V and 0 bases at J, with 11 bases between the two ends. The CDR3 is made up of 15 amino acids. The CDR3 sequence is CASSRDGNSNQPQHF. CDR3 DNA sequence: TGCGCCAGCAGCAGGGACGGAAATAGCAATCAGCCCCAGCATTTT.

This clonotype was observed many times. The CDR3 DNA sequence: TGTGCCAGCAGCGGGGCACAGGGGCTTGGCTACACCTTC. Protein product: CASSGAQGLGYTF. The chain combines TRBV21-1 with TRBJ1-2; TRBD1 is the table's D call, not checked against the DNA. TRBV21-1 constitutes a pseudogene. This CDR3 comprises 13 residues.

This clonotype occurred many times. The V and J genes are TRBV4-1 and TRBJ2-7; tentatively, D is TRBD1 (6 bases). V was cut by 4 bases and J by 6 bases, with 16 bases left in between. This CDR3 has 14 residues. Germline V lookup: CDR1 MGHRA, CDR2 YSYEKL. DNA of the CDR3: TGCGCCAGCAGCCGAGGACAGACCCTAGGCGAGCAGTACTTC. Its protein product is CASSRGQTLGEQYF.

The V and J genes are TRBV6-1 and TRBJ2-1, with 9 bases fitting TRBD2. Germline lookup yields CDR1 MNHNS and CDR2 SASEGT. V lost 5 bases to trimming and J lost 7 bases; unmatched junction nucleotides: 15. The CDR3 has 17 residues. In DNA form, the CDR3 reads TGTGCCAGCAGTCTGGGTCGTGGGGCGGGAGGGCCGAATGAGCAGTTCTTC. Translation: CASSLGRGAGGPNEQFF.

In this sample, this clonotype turned up many times. CDR3 in DNA: TGTGCCAGCAGCTTAGCGGCGGGAGAGACCCAGTACTTC. The encoded protein is CASSLAAGETQYF. The rearrangement uses TRBV7-9 and TRBJ2-5; D is possibly TRBD2 (5 bases). Deletions cut 0 bases from V and 4 bases from J, with 6 bases between. This CDR3 spans 13 amino acids. Germline V gene sequence: CDR1 SEHNR, CDR2 FQNEAQ (reference sequence).

There are many counts of this clonotype. The V gene is TRBV7-9, the J gene TRBJ1-6, with 7 bases that match TRBD1. Germline assignment: CDR1 SEHNR and CDR2 FQNEAQ (reference sequence). J was trimmed by 10 bases and V by 5 bases; bases with no gene match: 11. The CDR3 length is 15 residues. CDR3 sequence reads: CASSQDRPLYSPLHF. CDR3 sequence (DNA): TGTGCCAGCAGCCAGGACAGGCCACTATACTCACCCCTCCACTTT.

This clonotype was seen ten or more times. The chain recombines TRBV29-1 with TRBJ2-7; the D is unclear. This CDR3 region has 12 residues. Trimming left V 4 bases short and J 6 bases short, with 13 bases between. Germline CDR1 reads SQVTM; CDR2 reads ANQGSEA. The CDR3 nucleotides read TGCAGCGTTGGAGAGGCCGGTACCGAGCAGTACTTC. Translated, it gives CSVGEAGTEQYF.

This clonotype was observed a few times. The rearrangement links TRBV29-1 to TRBJ2-7, with D perhaps TRBD1 (6 bases). Germline values: CDR1 SQVTM, CDR2 ANQGSEA. The germline V and J ends were trimmed by 4 bases and 3 bases, with 22 bases remaining between them. This CDR3 spans 16 amino acids. The CDR3: CSVVGDRRDFVYEQYF. CDR3 DNA sequence: TGCAGCGTTGTAGGCGACAGGAGAGATTTTGTCTACGAGCAGTACTTC.

This clonotype was picked up many times. This chain connects TRBV24-1 to TRBJ2-3, with 8 bases fitting TRBD2. Germline loops: CDR1 KGHDR, CDR2 SFDVKD. Trimming removed 1 base from V and 4 bases from J; junction bases left unmatched: 9. The CDR3 has 17 amino acids. The CDR3 loop is CATSDFTLAEGADTQYF. For the CDR3, the DNA is TGTGCCACCAGTGATTTCACACTAGCGGAAGGCGCAGATACGCAGTATTTT.

Ten or more counts support this clonotype. The chain links TRBV7-2 to TRBJ1-2, with D perhaps matching TRBD1 (5 bases). V dropped 5 bases and J dropped 10 bases, with 17 bases sitting between them. The CDR3 covers 13 residues. Per the germline V gene, CDR1 is SGHTA and CDR2 is FQGNSA. The CDR3 DNA is TGTGCCAGCAGCCCGACAGCGGGGATTCTCTACACCTTC. Translated: CASSPTAGILYTF.

This clonotype was detected many times. This chain uses TRBV9 with TRBJ2-2; D remains unclear. Trimming removed 2 bases at V and 2 bases at J, with 7 bases between. The length of the CDR3 is 14 residues. The V gene's germline CDR1 is SGDLS and CDR2 YYNGEE. The CDR3 nucleotides are TGTGCCAGCAGCGTTACGAGTAACACCGGGGAGCTGTTTTTT. It is translated as CASSVTSNTGELFF.

The chain carries TRBV11-2 and TRBJ2-5, with D perhaps assigned TRBD1 or TRBD2 (7 bases each). CDR1 and CDR2 from the germline V gene are SGHAT and FQNNGV. The V end was cut by 2 bases, the J end by 4 bases, with 14 bases between. The CDR3 runs to 15 residues. The CDR3: CASSLQARGGETQYF. The CDR3 DNA is TGTGCCAGCAGCTTACAGGCCAGGGGGGGAGAGACCCAGTACTTC.

This clonotype was counted ten times or more. The rearrangement joins TRBV11-3 to TRBJ2-7; D may be TRBD1 (6 bases). The CDR3 is 14 residues long. Germline V CDR1 and CDR2: SGHNT, YENEEA. The V gene lost 1 base and the J gene lost 3 bases, with 10 bases spanning the gap. CDR3 DNA: TGTGCCAGCAGCTTAGGGGGGCAAGGCTACGAGCAGTACGTC. Translating it yields CASSLGGQGYEQYV.

This clonotype was recorded many times. The chain carries TRBV5-1 and TRBJ2-2, with 15 nucleotides matching TRBD2. Germline values: CDR1 SGHRS, CDR2 YFSETQ. V lost 0 bases to trimming and J lost 4 bases; unmatched junction nucleotides: 13. The CDR3 is 21 residues long. CDR3 sequence (DNA): TGCGCCAGCAGCTTGGACAAACGCGGGACTAGCGGGGGGTTCCTCACCGGGGAGCTGTTTTTT. It translates to CASSLDKRGTSGGFLTGELFF.

This clonotype was observed many times. The chain carries TRBV5-5 and TRBJ1-6, with 10 nucleotides matching TRBD1. Trimming removed 2 bases from V and 2 bases from J; junction bases left unmatched: 7. The CDR3 loop spans 18 amino acids. Germline V gene sequence: CDR1 SGHKS, CDR2 YYEKEE (reference sequence). The CDR3: CASSFDRGQSPYNSPLHF. For the CDR3, the DNA is TGTGCCAGCAGCTTCGACAGGGGGCAGAGTCCCTATAATTCACCCCTCCACTTT. The entire variable domain, with the rest obtained from reference TRBV5-5 and TRBJ1-6, is as follows: DAGVTQSPTHLIKTRGQQVTLRCSPISGHKSVSWYQQVLGQGPQFIFQYYEKEERGRGNFPDRFSARQFPNYSSELNVNALLLGDSALYLCASSFDRGQSPYNSPLHFGNGTRLTVT.